This T cell receptor (beta chain) was recorded in a study of T-cell memory formation after mild COVID-19. Study context: Among the donors, TCR clusters were largely specific to each donor.

The V end lost 5 bases, the J end lost 3 bases, and 14 bases lay between the germline ends. The CDR3 runs to 15 residues. Findings of the study overall: Confirmation of SARS-CoV-2 specificity was lacking for second-wave clones peaking day 37. While clones contracting from day 15 to 85 were balanced between CD4 and CD8, later expanders leaned CD4+.

With regard to this clonotype: Antigen specificity is unknown.

TCRdb passed the 5' RACE reads through MiXCR, listing each CDR3 protein once. The sample holds over 120,000 distinct CDR3 sequences, around 21% seen once. The chain is built from TRBV12-3 or TRBV12-4 and TRBJ2-4; D is uncertain. The source material was PBMCs or a T cell subset sorted from them (not recorded which). This TCR was sampled from an adult woman who had mild COVID-19 (a few samples of this study predate the infection). Cell type and time point are not known. CDR3 protein: CASSPLGVGKNIQYF. CDR3 DNA sequence: TGTGCCAGCAGTCCCCTGGGTGTTGGCAAAAACATTCAGTACTTC.